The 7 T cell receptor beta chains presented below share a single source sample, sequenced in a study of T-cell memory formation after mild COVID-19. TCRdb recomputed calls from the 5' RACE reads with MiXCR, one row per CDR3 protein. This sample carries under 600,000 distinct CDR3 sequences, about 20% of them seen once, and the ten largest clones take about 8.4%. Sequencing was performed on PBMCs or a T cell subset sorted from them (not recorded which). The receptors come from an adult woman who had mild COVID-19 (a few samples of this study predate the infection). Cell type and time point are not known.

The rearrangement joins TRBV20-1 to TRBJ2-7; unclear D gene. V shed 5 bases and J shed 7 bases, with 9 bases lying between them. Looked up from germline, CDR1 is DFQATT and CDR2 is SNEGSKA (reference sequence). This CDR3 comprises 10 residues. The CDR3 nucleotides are TGCAGTGCTTTTGACCATGAGCAGTACTTC. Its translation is CSAFDHEQYF.

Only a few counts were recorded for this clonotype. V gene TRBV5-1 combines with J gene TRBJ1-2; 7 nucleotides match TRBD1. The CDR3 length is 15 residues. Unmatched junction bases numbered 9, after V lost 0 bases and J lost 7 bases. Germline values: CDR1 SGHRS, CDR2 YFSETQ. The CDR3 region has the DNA TGCGCCAGCAGCTTGGGGGCTGACAGGGTCGGTGGCTACACCTTC. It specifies CASSLGADRVGGYTF.

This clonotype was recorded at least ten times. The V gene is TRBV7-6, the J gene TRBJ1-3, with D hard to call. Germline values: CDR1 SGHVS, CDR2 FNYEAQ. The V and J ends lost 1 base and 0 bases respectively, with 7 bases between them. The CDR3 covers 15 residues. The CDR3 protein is CASSLGAGSGNTIYF. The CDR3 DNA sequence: TGTGCCAGCAGCTTAGGGGCTGGCTCTGGAAACACCATATATTTT.

In nucleotides, the CDR3 is TGTGCCAGCAGCCAAGATGACAGTCTGAACACTGAAGCTTTCTTT. It is translated as CASSQDDSLNTEAFF. The V gene is TRBV3-1, the J gene TRBJ1-1; perhaps TRBD1 as D (5 bases). This CDR3 has 15 residues. The V end lost 0 bases, the J end lost 0 bases, and 8 bases lay between the germline ends. CDR1 is LGHDT, CDR2 YNNKEL, per germline (reference sequence). The whole variable domain, filled in from reference TRBV3-1 and TRBJ1-1, reads DTAVSQTPKYLVTQMGNDKSIKCEQNLGHDTMYWYKQDSKKFLKIMFSYNNKELIINETVPNRFSPKSPDKAHLNLHINSLELGDSAVYFCASSQDDSLNTEAFFGQGTRLTVV.

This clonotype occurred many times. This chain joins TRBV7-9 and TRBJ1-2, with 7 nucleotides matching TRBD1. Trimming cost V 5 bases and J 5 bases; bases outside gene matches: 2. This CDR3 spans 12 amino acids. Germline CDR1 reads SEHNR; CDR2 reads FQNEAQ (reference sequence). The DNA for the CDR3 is TGTGCCAGCAGCACACAGGGGTATGGCTACACCTTC. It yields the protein CASSTQGYGYTF.

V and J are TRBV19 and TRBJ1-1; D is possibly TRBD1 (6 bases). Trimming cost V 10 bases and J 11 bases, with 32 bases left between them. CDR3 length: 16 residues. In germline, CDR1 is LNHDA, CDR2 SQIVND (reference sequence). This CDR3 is CATEERPPALGARAFF. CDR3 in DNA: TGTGCCACTGAAGAGAGGCCTCCAGCCCTGGGGGCGCGGGCTTTCTTT.

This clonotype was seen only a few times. The DNA for the CDR3 is TGTGCCAGCACCCGGGACCATTACTCTGGAAACACCATATATTTT. This encodes CASTRDHYSGNTIYF. The gene calls are TRBV7-2 and TRBJ1-3; D perhaps matches TRBD1 (5 bases). The CDR3 is 15 amino acids. V was pared by 7 bases and J by 0 bases, with 13 bases between. Germline V gene data show CDR1 as SGHTA and CDR2 as FQGNSA. Using reference TRBV7-2 and TRBJ1-3 for the parts outside the CDR3, the full variable domain is GAGVSQSPSNKVTEKGKDVELRCDPISGHTALYWYRQSLGQGLEFLIYFQGNSAPDKSGLPSDRFSAERTGGSVSTLTIQRTQQEDSAVYLCASTRDHYSGNTIYFGEGSWLTVV.